This T cell receptor (beta chain) was sequenced during a study of CD8 T cells in Susac syndrome. Random hexamers were used to reverse transcribe about 0.45 to 1 ug of RNA. Using its own MiXCR run on the immunoSEQ multiplex PCR reads, TCRdb lists one record per CDR3 protein. The table lists 210,000 or so distinct CDR3 sequences, 80% to 95% of them singletons. The sequenced sample consisted of CD8+ T cells from PBMCs. The sequence derives from a human donor with multiple sclerosis.

In DNA form, the CDR3 reads TGTGCCAGCAGCTTAGATCCGGGGCTAGCGGGGTACAATGAGCAGTTCTTC. As protein: CASSLDPGLAGYNEQFF. The gene calls are TRBV11-2 and TRBJ2-1; the match to TRBD2 covers 9 bases. Unmatched junction bases numbered 7, after V lost 0 bases and J lost 4 bases. CDR1 and CDR2 (germline): SGHAT, FQNNGV. This CDR3 has 17 residues.